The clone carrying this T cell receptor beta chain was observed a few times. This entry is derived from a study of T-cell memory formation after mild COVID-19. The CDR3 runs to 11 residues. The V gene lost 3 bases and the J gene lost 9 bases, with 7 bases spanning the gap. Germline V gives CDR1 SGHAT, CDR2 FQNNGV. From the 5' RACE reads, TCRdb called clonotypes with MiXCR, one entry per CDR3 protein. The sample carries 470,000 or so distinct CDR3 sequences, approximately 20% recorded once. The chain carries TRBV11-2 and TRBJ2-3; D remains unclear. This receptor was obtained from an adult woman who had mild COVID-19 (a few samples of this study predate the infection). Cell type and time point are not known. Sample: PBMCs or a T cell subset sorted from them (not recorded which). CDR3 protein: CASSFTQTQYF. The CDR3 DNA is TGTGCCAGCAGCTTTACCCAGACGCAGTATTTT.